The source of this T cell receptor (beta chain) is a study of cytomegalovirus exposure and HLA in healthy donors. On this clone: What it recognizes is unknown.

This CDR3 is 16 amino acids long. J lost 2 bases, V lost 4 bases, and 6 bases had no gene match. The germline CDR1 and CDR2 sequences are MDHEN and SYDVKM. The donors were part of the roughly 130-subject validation cohort, which stood apart from the roughly 700-subject first cohort. Libraries were prepared by immunoSEQ multiplex PCR; TCRdb keeps only in-frame clonotypes and omits some of them. The sample consists of hundreds of thousands of clones, about 90% of them appearing once. Study-wide results and limits: The study listed under 200 cytomegalovirus-associated TCR beta chains. In vitro experiments confirmed that three CMV-associated chains were specific for CMV antigens. Later, an analysis found that TCR clusters from the first cohort tended to co-occur in the 120 validation repertoires.

The sequenced sample consisted of PBMCs. The chain joins TRBV28 to TRBJ2-1; TRBD2 matches at 9 bases. The receptor's source is a man aged 18 to 29 in good health and CMV-seropositive. CDR3 region: CASSSLLAGAYNEQFF. CDR3 bases: TGTGCCAGCAGTTCCCTTTTAGCGGGGGCCTACAATGAGCAGTTCTTC.